These T cell receptor beta chains were read from a single sample in a study of cytomegalovirus exposure and HLA in healthy donors. TCRdb keeps only in-frame clones here, not all; method: immunoSEQ multiplex PCR. The sample has some 80,000 clones, roughly 79% seen once. Sequenced material: PBMCs. The origin of the receptors is a man aged 35-49 years in good health and CMV-seronegative. Each CDR3 is given with its conserved first and last residue. Fields, in order: J gene, V gene, D gene, clone size, CDR3 DNA, CDR3 protein. D genes are given only for firm matches. The size of a clone is reported for some rows only, either as once, few or many, or as a class for expanded clones.

>TRBJ2-3|TRBV5-6|TRBD1|.
TGTGCCAGCAGCTTCCGGGACAGGGGGGCAGATACGCAGTATTTT
CASSFRDRGADTQYF
>TRBJ2-5|TRBV6-1|TRBD2|.
TGTGCCAGCAGTGAAGGTAGCGGGATTGTAGAGACCCAGTACTTC
CASSEGSGIVETQYF
>TRBJ2-6|TRBV27|.|.
TGTGCCAGCTCCTCCTCTGGGGCCAACGTCCTGACTTTC
CASSSSGANVLTF
>TRBJ2-3|TRBV5-1|TRBD2|.
TGCGCCAGCAGCTTGGGGAGTAGCGGGGTCACAGATACGCAGTATTTT
CASSLGSSGVTDTQYF
>TRBJ1-1|TRBV7-9|TRBD1|.
TGTGCCAGCAGCTTAGAAGGGACAGTGAACACTGAAGCTTTCTTT
CASSLEGTVNTEAFF
>TRBJ2-3|TRBV7-3|.|.
TGTGCCAGCAGCTTAGAGGGGGGGCGTCCTTCTACGCAGTATTTT
CASSLEGGRPSTQYF
>TRBJ1-6|TRBV4-1|TRBD1|.
TGCGCCAGCAGCCAAGCAGGGGGTTCACCCCTCCACTTT
CASSQAGGSPLHF
>TRBJ2-5|TRBV19|TRBD2|.
TGTGCCAGTAGTACCCGACTAGCAGAGACCCAGTACTTC
CASSTRLAETQYF
>TRBJ1-1|TRBV14|.|few
TGTGCCAGCAGCCAAGAAATTCGGGGTGAAGCTTTCTTT
CASSQEIRGEAFF
>TRBJ2-4|TRBV6-1|.|once
TGTGCCAGCAGATCAGACTCAGACAACATTCAGTACTTC
CASRSDSDNIQYF
>TRBJ1-4|TRBV2|.|.
TGTGCCAGCAGTGTGTCACAGCCAACTAATGAAAAACTGTTTTTT
CASSVSQPTNEKLFF
>TRBJ2-7|TRBV2|.|.
TGTGCCAGCAGAGACAGCTACGAGCAGTACTTC
CASRDSYEQYF
>TRBJ1-2|TRBV19|.|once
TGTGCCAGTAGTATCCCGTCCCAGGCTACGGGCTACACCTTC
CASSIPSQATGYTF
>TRBJ2-1|TRBV2|.|once
TGTGCCAGCGATACAAGAGGGAATGAGCAGTTCTTC
CASDTRGNEQFF
>TRBJ1-5|TRBV6-5|.|once
TGTGCCAGCAGTCTAGACAGGAATCAGCCCCAGCATTTT
CASSLDRNQPQHF
>TRBJ2-7|TRBV4-2|.|.
TGTGCCAGCAGCCAAGAAGGTGCTAGCTCCTACGAGCAGTACTTC
CASSQEGASSYEQYF
>TRBJ2-5|TRBV5-1|TRBD2|.
TGCGCCAGCAGCTTGGGACTAGCAGATAAAGAGACCCAGTACTTC
CASSLGLADKETQYF
>TRBJ2-5|TRBV6-5|TRBD1|.
TGTGCCAGCAGTCGCCGGGACAGCCAAGAGACCCAGTACTTC
CASSRRDSQETQYF
>TRBJ1-5|TRBV28|TRBD1|few
TGTGCCAGCAGTCCCCGAACAGGGGGCAATCAGCCCCAGCATTTT
CASSPRTGGNQPQHF
>TRBJ2-7|TRBV29-1|.|.
TGCAGCGTTATCCGGGACAACTACGAGCAGTACTTC
CSVIRDNYEQYF
>TRBJ2-1|TRBV11-1|TRBD2|.
TGTGCCAGCAGCTTTACTAGCGGGGAACTCGAGCAGTTCTTC
CASSFTSGELEQFF
>TRBJ1-1|TRBV6-5|.|.
TGTGCCAGCAGTTACGAGGTGAACACTGAAGCTTTCTTT
CASSYEVNTEAFF
>TRBJ2-1|TRBV14|TRBD2|.
TGTGCCAGCAGCCCGCTAGCGGGCGCTTACAATGAGCAGTTCTTC
CASSPLAGAYNEQFF
>TRBJ2-2|TRBV7-5|.|.
TGTGCCAGAAGCTTTATAGTTTTCCAAGGCAGGGGGCCTAGCGGGGAGCTGTTTTTT
CARSFIVFQGRGPSGELFF
>TRBJ1-1|TRBV4-1|.|.
TGCGCCAGCAGCCAAGAAGGGGTTTTCACTGAAGCTTTCTTT
CASSQEGVFTEAFF
>TRBJ1-1|TRBV5-1|.|.
TGCGCCAGCAGCTTGTGGGGGGGACAGAACACTGAAGCTTTCTTT
CASSLWGGQNTEAFF